The 28 T cell receptor beta chains in this list originate from one sample, sequenced in a study of T cells in women clearing cervical HPV infection. Data came from immunoSEQ multiplex PCR; TCRdb stores just in-frame clones and leaves some out. This sample contains approximately 41,000 clones. Sequencing was done on a sample of blood buffy coat. The receptors were sampled from a woman between 18 and 75 years old with a cervical HPV16 infection that either progressed to CIN3+ or cleared (not recorded which).

Comments on this clone: The CDR3 is cut off 3 residues early in the read; its end comes from the germline J gene. The rearrangement links TRBV29-1 to TRBJ1-1, with a tentative D call TRBD1 (5 bases). CDR1 SQVTM and CDR2 ANQGSEA come from the germline V gene. This CDR3 region has 13 residues. The germline V and J ends were trimmed by 6 bases and 4 bases, with 15 bases remaining between them. CDR3 region: CSVGGGFITEAFF. Incomplete CDR3 DNA: TGCAGCGTGGGGGGGGGTTTTATCACTGAA.

On this clone: The read finishes 3 residues shy of the CDR3 end, and the germline J gene is used to complete it. The chain employs TRBV5-6 and TRBJ1-1; D gene unclear. V lost 5 bases and J 1 base, leaving 9 bases between the germline ends. Germline V gene data show CDR1 as SGHDT and CDR2 as YYEEEE. This CDR3 contains 13 residues. The DNA read from the CDR3 is TGTGCCAGCAGAACCTACAGGAACACTGAA. It specifies CASRTYRNTE. The whole CDR3 sequence reads CASRTYRNTEAFF. Using reference TRBV5-6 and TRBJ1-1 for the parts outside the CDR3, the full variable domain is DAGVTQSPTHLIKTRGQQVTLRCSPKSGHDTVSWYQQALGQGPQFIFQYYEEEERQRGNFPDRFSGHQFPNYSSELNVNALLLGDSALYLCASRTYRNTEAFFGQGTRLTVV.

Regarding this clone: The CDR3 end is not reached by the read, which stops 3 residues before it; the germline J gene fills it in. The J gene is TRBJ2-5, the V gene TRBV5-1, with D possibly TRBD2 on 7 matching bases. This CDR3 has 16 amino acids. Germline CDR1 reads SGHRS; CDR2 reads YFSETQ. V lost 7 bases and J 4 bases, leaving 23 bases between the germline ends. CDR3 residues: CASPPGRGGATETQYF. CDR3 DNA, as far as it was read: TGCGCCAGCCCCCCTGGTAGGGGGGGGGCCACAGAGACC.

With regard to this clone: The read ends 3 residues early relative to the CDR3; the germline J gene fills the gap. This chain connects TRBV29-1 to TRBJ2-1; the match to TRBD2 covers 7 bases. The CDR3 is 14 amino acids. Germline-derived CDR1 and CDR2 are SQVTM and ANQGSEA. V was clipped by 3 bases and J by 0 bases; unmatched bases: 2. Incomplete CDR3 DNA: TGCAGCGTTGAGGGGGGGAGCTCCTACAATGAG. It yields the protein CSVEGGSSYNE. The CDR3 reads in full as CSVEGGSSYNEQFF.

About this clone itself: The read ends 3 residues early relative to the CDR3; the germline J gene fills the gap. The chain joins TRBV28 to TRBJ1-2; D is ambiguous. This CDR3 has 15 residues. Germline V lookup: CDR1 MDHEN, CDR2 SYDVKM. The V gene lost 2 bases and the J gene lost 7 bases, with 17 bases spanning the gap. CDR3 residues: CASSLGDSFPGGYTF. The sequenced CDR3 bases are TGTGCCAGCAGTTTAGGAGACTCTTTCCCGGGTGGC.

On this clone: From the germline J gene comes the end of the CDR3, since the read stops 3 residues before it. The chain carries TRBV5-1 and TRBJ2-7; TRBD1 is a possible D gene (5 bases). Trimming removed 0 bases from V and 4 bases from J, with 8 bases in between. From germline, CDR1 is SGHRS and CDR2 YFSETQ. The length of the CDR3 is 13 residues. The part of the CDR3 DNA that was read is TGCGCCAGCAGCTTGGGGCCAGGGTACGAG. It translates to CASSLGPGYE. The whole CDR3 is CASSLGPGYEQYF.

A remark on this clone: The read comes to an end 3 residues before the CDR3 does, leaving the germline J gene to fill in the end. The rearrangement joins TRBV19 to TRBJ1-1, with TRBD1 identical over 7 bases. The V gene's germline CDR1 is LNHDA and CDR2 SQIVND (reference sequence). The V and J ends lost 1 base and 1 base, in that order; junction bases with no gene match: 3. This CDR3 contains 15 residues. The CDR3 DNA, read in part, is TGTGCCAGTAGTATAGGGGGACAGCCGAACACTGAA. Amino acid sequence: CASSIGGQPNTE. The whole CDR3 protein is CASSIGGQPNTEAFF. The full variable domain, in which reference TRBV19 and TRBJ1-1 provide the parts outside the CDR3, is DGGITQSPKYLFRKEGQNVTLSCEQNLNHDAMYWYRQDPGQGLRLIYYSQIVNDFQKGDIAEGYSVSREKKESFPLTVTSAQKNPTAFYLCASSIGGQPNTEAFFGQGTRLTVV.

In regard to this clone: The read finishes 3 residues shy of the CDR3 end, and the germline J gene is used to complete it. This chain uses TRBV6-2 or TRBV6-3 with TRBJ1-3, with unresolved D. The CDR3 consists of 14 residues. Trimming shortened V by 2 bases and J by 1 base, and 6 bases separated the two germline ends. CDR1 and CDR2 from the germline V gene are MNHEY and SVGEGT. The sequenced part of the CDR3 DNA is TGTGCCAGCAGTTACAGCGGGTCTGGAAACACC. Encoded protein: CASSYSGSGNT. The CDR3 as a whole reads CASSYSGSGNTIYF.

In regard to this clone: The read comes to an end 3 residues before the CDR3 does, leaving the germline J gene to fill in the end. This chain joins TRBV4-2 and TRBJ2-7, with TRBD2 identical over 7 bases. Per germline, CDR1 LGHNA and CDR2 YNFKEQ. The V and J ends lost 4 bases and 2 bases, in that order; junction bases with no gene match: 8. CDR3 length equals 15 residues. The CDR3 bases that were read are TGTGCCAGCAGCCCGAGGGGAGCGGGGACCTACGAG. Encoded protein: CASSPRGAGTYE. The full CDR3 protein is CASSPRGAGTYEQYF.

About this clone: The read falls 3 residues short of the CDR3 end, and the missing part is taken from the germline J gene. The genes are TRBV5-1 and TRBJ1-1; perhaps TRBD1 as D (6 bases). Trimming pared 4 bases from V and 5 bases from J, leaving 18 bases between. The germline V gene has CDR1 SGHRS and CDR2 YFSETQ. The CDR3 totals 15 residues. CDR3 sequence: CASSPEGGGVTEAFF. The CDR3 bases that were read are TGCGCCAGCAGCCCGGAAGGAGGGGGGGTAACTGAA.

On this clone itself: Read sequence stops 3 residues before the CDR3 end, and the germline J gene provides the missing end. V is TRBV10-1 and J is TRBJ1-5; the D is unclear. The CDR3 spans 12 residues. The V end lost 10 bases, the J end lost 1 base, and 8 bases lay between the germline ends. The germline gives CDR1 WNHNN, CDR2 SYGVQD (reference sequence). The CDR3: CANPLSNQPQHF. The sequenced CDR3 bases are TGCGCCAACCCTCTAAGCAATCAGCCC.

Details on this clone: The CDR3 goes on 3 residues after the read ends, and that part is filled in from the germline J gene. This chain joins TRBV15 and TRBJ2-7; TRBD1 might be the D (6 bases). CDR1 is LNHNV, CDR2 YYDKDF, per germline (reference sequence). CDR3 length: 14 amino acids. Trimming removed 0 bases at V and 0 bases at J, with 6 bases between. The covered CDR3 bases are TGTGCCACCAGCAGAGAACAGGGCTCCTACGAG. Translated: CATSREQGSYE. The full-length CDR3 reads as CATSREQGSYEQYF.

Comments on this clone: The missing CDR3 end, 3 residues past where the read stops, is filled in from the germline J gene. The V call is TRBV28, the J call TRBJ1-2; D is possibly TRBD1 (6 bases). There are 13 residues in the CDR3. Germline CDR1 and CDR2: MDHEN and SYDVKM. The CDR3 loop reads CASSPRGFHGYTF. The DNA read from the CDR3 is TGTGCCAGCAGTCCCAGGGGTTTTCACGGC.

About this clone itself: The read terminates 3 residues ahead of where the CDR3 ends, so the germline J gene completes it. The chain links TRBV20-1 to TRBJ2-5, with 9 bases lining up with TRBD2. The trim removed 3 bases at V and 2 bases at J, leaving 7 bases unmatched. Germline CDR1 reads DFQATT; CDR2 reads SNEGSKA (reference sequence). The CDR3 runs 15 residues. The CDR3 here is CSASSSSGVQETQYF. CDR3 DNA (partial): TGCAGTGCTAGTTCGTCTAGCGGGGTTCAAGAGACC.

Comments on this clone: The read halts 3 residues ahead of the CDR3 end, with the missing end drawn from the germline J gene. The rearrangement uses TRBV6-4 and TRBJ1-2, with D uncertain. The CDR3 runs 15 residues. Per the germline V gene, CDR1 is MRHNA and CDR2 is SNTAGT. Trimming removed 2 bases from V and 0 bases from J, with 10 bases in between. The CDR3 here is CASSDGRGSNYGYTF. The part of the CDR3 DNA that was read is TGTGCCAGCAGTGACGGGCGAGGATCTAACTATGGC.

With respect to this clone: The read terminates 3 residues before the CDR3 end, so the remaining end is supplied by the germline J gene. J is TRBJ1-4 and V is TRBV20-1; no reliable D call. The V end lost 3 bases, the J end lost 0 bases, and 5 bases lay between the germline ends. The CDR3 totals 13 residues. In germline, CDR1 is DFQATT, CDR2 SNEGSKA (reference sequence). This CDR3 is CSASLATNEKLFF. Incomplete CDR3 DNA: TGCAGTGCTAGTCTAGCAACTAATGAAAAA.

Details on this clone: The read ends 3 residues early relative to the CDR3; the germline J gene fills the gap. V usage is TRBV28 and J usage is TRBJ2-5; 12 nucleotides align to TRBD2. The CDR3 runs 18 residues. CDR1 and CDR2 (germline): MDHEN, SYDVKM. The trim removed 3 bases at V and 7 bases at J, leaving 15 bases unmatched. CDR3 region: CASSFVLAGGPQKGTQYF. The CDR3 DNA, read in part, is TGTGCCAGCAGTTTTGTGCTAGCGGGAGGGCCACAAAAAGGGACC.

Remarks on this clone: The CDR3 end lies 3 residues beyond the end of the read and is filled in from the germline J gene. The chain links TRBV19 to TRBJ1-1; 12 bases are a match to TRBD1. The CDR3 consists of 15 residues. V gave up 6 bases and J gave up 4 bases; unmatched junction bases: 6. CDR1 is LNHDA, CDR2 SQIVND, per germline (reference sequence). The CDR3 here is CASRGTGGAGTEAFF. The sequenced CDR3 bases are TGTGCCAGTAGGGGGACAGGGGGCGCGGGCACTGAA.

Turning to this clone: Sequencing ends 3 residues short of the CDR3 end; the germline J gene provides the rest. J is TRBJ1-2 and V is TRBV19, with 8 bases lining up with TRBD1. The CDR3 runs to 13 residues. Germline V lookup: CDR1 LNHDA, CDR2 SQIVND (reference sequence). The part of the CDR3 DNA that was read is TGTGCCAGTAGTATCGACAGGGGCTCGAGC. As protein: CASSIDRGSS. The whole CDR3 sequence reads CASSIDRGSSYTF. The whole variable domain, remainder taken from reference TRBV19 and TRBJ1-2, is DGGITQSPKYLFRKEGQNVTLSCEQNLNHDAMYWYRQDPGQGLRLIYYSQIVNDFQKGDIAEGYSVSREKKESFPLTVTSAQKNPTAFYLCASSIDRGSSYTFGSGTRLTVV.

Turning to this clone: The sequence runs out 3 residues before the end of the CDR3; the remainder is reconstructed from the germline J gene. The chain uses TRBV20-1 and TRBJ2-3; 7 bases agree with TRBD1. This CDR3 has 14 amino acids. Germline CDR1 is DFQATT and CDR2 is SNEGSKA (reference sequence). V was pared by 4 bases and J by 3 bases, with 7 bases of the junction left unmatched. The CDR3 protein is CSANRGAPTDTQYF. Incomplete CDR3 DNA: TGCAGTGCTAACAGGGGTGCCCCAACAGATACG.

On this clone itself: Sequencing ends 3 residues short of the CDR3 end; the germline J gene provides the rest. J is TRBJ1-1 and V is TRBV10-3; D perhaps matches TRBD1 (6 bases). The V end was cut by 6 bases, the J end by 1 base, with 12 bases between. Germline assignment: CDR1 ENHRY and CDR2 SYGVKD. The CDR3 runs to 14 residues. The CDR3 sequence: CAISLDSQNTEAFF. The sequenced CDR3 bases are TGTGCCATCAGCCTGGACAGTCAGAACACTGAA.

A word on this clone: The read gets to within 3 residues of the CDR3 end, and the germline J gene fills in the rest. This chain links TRBV19 with TRBJ2-7, with 8 positions matching TRBD1. The germline V gene encodes CDR1 LNHDA and CDR2 SQIVND (reference sequence). The CDR3 loop spans 16 amino acids. V dropped 4 bases and J dropped 0; count of bases not matched to a gene: 8. CDR3 DNA, as far as it was read: TGTGCCAGTAGTAACGCCCTCGGACAGGGCTCCTACGAG. Encoded protein: CASSNALGQGSYE. Given in full, the CDR3 is CASSNALGQGSYEQYF.

Turning to this clone: The CDR3 is cut off 3 residues early in the read; its end comes from the germline J gene. The chain employs TRBV5-1 and TRBJ1-1, with 8 bases identical to TRBD1. J lost 1 base, V lost 5 bases, and 4 bases had no gene match. CDR1 is SGHRS and CDR2 is YFSETQ in the germline V gene. The CDR3 spans 14 residues. The DNA read from the CDR3 is TGCGCCAGCAGGTTACAGGGGGGGAACACTGAA. It yields the protein CASRLQGGNTE. The CDR3 reads in full as CASRLQGGNTEAFF.

In the case of this clone: From the germline J gene comes the end of the CDR3, since the read stops 3 residues before it. The chain combines TRBV19 with TRBJ1-5; D gene ambiguous. In germline, CDR1 is LNHDA, CDR2 SQIVND (reference sequence). V lost 0 bases and J lost 2, with 11 bases in between. The CDR3 is 16 amino acids. CDR3 bases read: TGTGCCAGTAGTATAGACACCCTAGCGGGCAATCAGCCC. It translates to CASSIDTLAGNQP. The entire CDR3 reads CASSIDTLAGNQPQHF.

Incomplete CDR3 DNA: TGCGCCAGCAGCTTGGTTCCAGCAATGGGCGAGACC. This encodes CASSLVPAMGET. The CDR3 in its entirety is CASSLVPAMGETQYF. This sequence joins TRBV5-1 and TRBJ2-5; D gene unclear. The read is 3 residues too short to cover the CDR3 end, so that end is filled in from the germline J gene. CDR3 length equals 15 residues. Germline CDR1 is SGHRS and CDR2 is YFSETQ. V gave up 0 bases and J gave up 5 bases, with 14 bases separating them.

As for this clone: The CDR3 extends 3 residues past the end of the read, so its final part is completed from the germline J gene. V is TRBV7-6 and J is TRBJ2-7; no firm D call. This CDR3 has 13 amino acids. Trimming pared 11 bases from V and 0 bases from J, leaving 14 bases between. Per the germline V gene, CDR1 is SGHVS and CDR2 is FNYEAQ. The CDR3 region is CASMGSSSYEQYF. Partial CDR3 DNA: TGTGCCTCCATGGGCAGCAGCTCCTACGAG.

As regards this clone: Coverage ceases 3 residues before the CDR3 finishes, and the germline J gene fills in the end. The J gene is TRBJ1-5, the V gene TRBV29-1, with 8 bases fitting TRBD1. The CDR3 sequence is 13 residues long. The V and J ends lost 6 bases and 8 bases, in that order; junction bases with no gene match: 9. The germline V gene encodes CDR1 SQVTM and CDR2 ANQGSEA. The CDR3 bases that were read are TGCAGCGTCGGACAGGGCCTAAGGGAGCCC. This gives the protein CSVGQGLREP. The whole CDR3 sequence reads CSVGQGLREPQHF.

With regard to this clone: The read halts 3 residues ahead of the CDR3 end, with the missing end drawn from the germline J gene. This rearrangement joins TRBV29-1 to TRBJ1-1, with D perhaps TRBD1 (5 bases). Trimming pared 4 bases from V and 0 bases from J, leaving 9 bases between. This CDR3 comprises 13 residues. Germline V lookup: CDR1 SQVTM, CDR2 ANQGSEA. The sequenced part of the CDR3 DNA is TGCAGCGTTGGGGGCCGGATGAACACTGAA. This codes for CSVGGRMNTE. The CDR3 in full is CSVGGRMNTEAFF.